The 32 T cell receptor beta chains below come from one sample, sequenced in a study of PD-1 blockade in classical Hodgkin lymphoma (dated by TCRdb to the early 2020s). The time point label for this specimen denotes: cycle 1 day 1 (C1D1), immediately before nivolumab initiation. Every trial patient had relapsed after autologous stem cell transplantation, and cohorts A, B and C differed in prior brentuximab vedotin exposure. Libraries were prepared through the immunoSEQ multiplex PCR assay. The source is immuneACCESS, and TCRdb retained only in-frame sequences with V and J called. Part of the clones is not carried over; for the studies checked, unresolved V genes explain less than half of this, and the remainder is unexplained. This sample has 72,000 or so clones in its table, and around 93% of those were observed once. The top ten clonotypes cover approximately 8.1% of the sample. Sequenced here: peripheral blood mononuclear cells (PBMCs), sampled at baseline. These receptor sequences come from a human donor with classical Hodgkin lymphoma.

This chain joins TRBV5-1 and TRBJ1-1; no clear D gene. This CDR3 spans 14 amino acids. The germline gives CDR1 SGHRS, CDR2 YFSETQ. Trimming removed 0 bases from V and 0 bases from J, with 6 bases in between. CDR3 sequence reads: CASSLAPLNTEAFF. The CDR3 bases are TGCGCCAGCAGCTTGGCTCCATTGAACACTGAAGCTTTCTTT.

This CDR3 is CASSPHRGQEGDNEQFF. The CDR3 DNA sequence: TGTGCCAGCAGCCCACACCGGGGTCAGGAAGGGGACAATGAGCAGTTCTTC. The V and J genes are TRBV7-3 and TRBJ2-1, with D perhaps assigned TRBD1 or TRBD2 (5 bases each). Germline CDR1 is SGHTA and CDR2 is FQGTGA. The CDR3 totals 17 residues. Trimming removed 5 bases from V and 5 bases from J, with 22 bases in between.

V is TRBV7-2 and J is TRBJ2-3, with 7 bases that match TRBD2. V trimming: 3 bases; J trimming: 6 bases; junction bases outside the gene matches: 9. The CDR3 is made up of 15 amino acids. Germline V gene data show CDR1 as SGHTA and CDR2 as FQGNSA. CDR3 bases: TGTGCCAGCAGCTTTCTAGCGGACCCTAGGGATACGCAGTATTTT. Protein: CASSFLADPRDTQYF.

The chain carries TRBV2 and TRBJ2-2, with TRBD1 identical over 8 bases. The CDR3 length is 17 residues. CDR1 is SNHLY, CDR2 FYNNEI, per germline. The ends lost 4 bases at V and 2 bases at J; junction bases unmatched: 9. The CDR3 coding sequence is TGTGCCAGCAGTGGGGACAGGTCTAGGGGTAACACCGGGGAGCTGTTTTTT. It encodes CASSGDRSRGNTGELFF.

The V gene is TRBV6-1, the J gene TRBJ1-5; 7 nucleotides line up with TRBD1. CDR1 is MNHNS, CDR2 SASEGT, per germline. The length of the CDR3 is 15 residues. V shed 4 bases and J 5 bases; nucleotides not matched to a gene: 8. CDR3 in amino acids: CASSATGTADQPQHF. CDR3 in DNA: TGTGCCAGCAGTGCCACCGGGACAGCAGATCAGCCCCAGCATTTT.

The V call is TRBV7-8, the J call TRBJ1-2; D unresolved. This CDR3 is built from 15 residues. CDR1 and CDR2 from the germline V gene are SGHVS and FQNEAQ. The V end was cut by 5 bases, the J end by 0 bases, with 13 bases between. In nucleotides, the CDR3 is TGTGCCAGCAGCCCCGGCCCAGATACTAACTATGGCTACACCTTC. Its protein product is CASSPGPDTNYGYTF.

This sequence joins TRBV5-1 and TRBJ1-4; 8 bases are a match to TRBD1. CDR1 is SGHRS and CDR2 is YFSETQ in the germline V gene. This CDR3 is 16 amino acids long. V dropped 3 bases and J dropped 4; count of bases not matched to a gene: 8. The DNA for the CDR3 is TGCGCCAGCAGCTCTCGGACAGGGCAGGATAATGAAAAACTGTTTTTT. Translating it yields CASSSRTGQDNEKLFF.

A single count supports this clone. V usage is TRBV18 and J usage is TRBJ1-3, with TRBD1 matching over 8 bases. The germline V gene encodes CDR1 KGHSH and CDR2 LQKENI. The CDR3 has 16 residues. V shed 3 bases, J shed 2 bases, and the junction held 6 bases outside the gene matches. CDR3: CASSPMDRVPGNTIYF. CDR3 nucleotide sequence: TGTGCCAGCTCACCGATGGACAGGGTCCCTGGAAACACCATATATTTT. Filled out from reference TRBV18 and TRBJ1-3, the complete variable domain reads NAGVMQNPRHLVRRRGQEARLRCSPMKGHSHVYWYRQLPEEGLKFMVYLQKENIIDESGMPKERFSAEFPKEGPSILRIQQVVRGDSAAYFCASSPMDRVPGNTIYFGEGSWLTVV.

The chain carries TRBV14 and TRBJ1-3; D is unclear. CDR3 length: 10 amino acids. Germline V gene sequence: CDR1 SGHDN, CDR2 FVKESK. V lost 4 bases to trimming and J lost 15 bases, with 10 bases between them. The CDR3 DNA sequence: TGTGCCAGCAGCCTGCACTACAGATATTTT. Its translation: CASSLHYRYF.

The chain uses TRBV11-3 and TRBJ2-3; unclear D gene. The CDR3 extends over 14 amino acids. V was trimmed by 3 bases and J by 0 bases, leaving 7 bases between them. Germline loops: CDR1 SGHNT, CDR2 YENEEA. CDR3 sequence: CASSLDRSTDTQYF. CDR3 coding DNA: TGTGCCAGCAGCTTGGATCGGAGCACAGATACGCAGTATTTT.

The chain couples TRBV18 to TRBJ1-3; maybe TRBD1 (6 bases). Trimming took 3 bases from V and 0 from J, leaving 18 bases between them. The germline CDR1 and CDR2 sequences are KGHSH and LQKENI. CDR3 length: 18 residues. DNA for the CDR3: TGTGCCAGCTCACCTTTCATAGCACAGGGCCTCTCTGGAAACACCATATATTTT. This sequence encodes CASSPFIAQGLSGNTIYF.

The chain joins TRBV18 to TRBJ1-2, with D uncertain. Trimming took 5 bases from V and 6 from J, leaving 22 bases between them. This CDR3 spans 16 amino acids. Germline assignment: CDR1 KGHSH and CDR2 LQKENI. The CDR3 bases are TGTGCCAGCTCATCTCTTTCCGGGCCACAAGAGCATGGCTACACCTTC. Translated, it gives CASSSLSGPQEHGYTF.

This chain connects TRBV7-9 to TRBJ2-1; either TRBD1 or TRBD2 may fit D (5 bases each). Germline-derived CDR1 and CDR2 are SEHNR and FQNEAQ (reference sequence). Trimming removed 7 bases at V and 3 bases at J, with 19 bases between. This CDR3 is 16 amino acids long. The chain's CDR3 is CASIRLGELGYNEQFF. The CDR3 region has the DNA TGTGCCAGCATCCGATTGGGGGAACTTGGCTACAATGAGCAGTTCTTC.

The chain combines TRBV6-1 with TRBJ2-1; 8 nucleotides match TRBD1. This CDR3 is built from 14 residues. The V gene end was trimmed by 6 bases and the J gene end by 7 bases; junction bases not matched to a gene: 8. Germline-derived CDR1 and CDR2 are MNHNS and SASEGT. CDR3 in amino acids: CASRDREWWNEQFF. DNA for the CDR3: TGTGCCAGCAGGGACAGGGAGTGGTGGAATGAGCAGTTCTTC.

The chain employs TRBV27 and TRBJ2-4; 9 bases fit TRBD1. In germline, CDR1 is MNHEY, CDR2 SMNVEV (reference sequence). The CDR3 extends over 24 amino acids. V lost 2 bases and J lost 1; bases outside the gene matches: 27. The CDR3 nucleotides read TGTGCCAGCAGTTTAACAGGGGGCAGTGGCCTAGCGAACCCTACGGGTGAGGCCAAAAACATTCAGTACTTC. Translating gives CASSLTGGSGLANPTGEAKNIQYF.

The chain combines TRBV29-1 with TRBJ2-7; 11 positions match TRBD1. J was trimmed by 3 bases and V by 1 base; bases with no gene match: 2. The germline V gene has CDR1 SQVTM and CDR2 ANQGSEA. The CDR3 is 14 residues long. The CDR3 here is CSVEGGTGGYEQYF. The CDR3, as DNA: TGCAGCGTTGAAGGGGGGACAGGGGGCTACGAGCAGTACTTC.

The chain is built from TRBV27 and TRBJ1-4; D might be TRBD1 (5 bases). CDR1 and CDR2 (germline): MNHEY, SMNVEV (reference sequence). Trimming pared 3 bases from V and 7 bases from J, leaving 18 bases between. The CDR3 is 16 residues long. This chain's CDR3 is CASSFSRGARAEKLFF. In nucleotides, the CDR3 is TGTGCCAGCAGTTTCTCCCGGGGCGCCCGGGCTGAAAAACTGTTTTTT.

This clone was detected a few times. The CDR3 here is CASSGASGGYQETQYF. CDR3 nucleotide sequence: TGTGCCAGCAGCGGGGCTAGCGGGGGGTACCAAGAGACCCAGTACTTC. The V and J genes are TRBV25-1 and TRBJ2-5; 11 nucleotides match TRBD2. The germline gives CDR1 MGHDK, CDR2 SYGVNS. V was clipped by 6 bases and J by 0 bases; unmatched bases: 6. This CDR3 has 16 residues.

This clone was counted a few times. The chain employs TRBV27 and TRBJ1-2; TRBD1 matches at 8 bases. CDR3 size: 13 residues. CDR1 is MNHEY and CDR2 is SMNVEV in the germline V gene (reference sequence). The trim removed 5 bases at V and 4 bases at J, leaving 3 bases unmatched. In DNA, the CDR3 is TGTGCCAGCAGTGAAGACAGGGGCTATGGCTACACCTTC. Its protein product is CASSEDRGYGYTF.

The chain joins TRBV5-4 to TRBJ2-7; a possible D gene is TRBD1 (5 bases). Germline CDR1 is SGHNT and CDR2 is YYREEE (reference sequence). V was shortened by 0 bases and J by 2 bases, with 9 bases between the two germline ends. This CDR3 is 14 amino acids long. The CDR3: CASSLGQLAYEQYF. CDR3 sequence (DNA): TGTGCCAGCAGCTTGGGACAGCTCGCCTACGAGCAGTACTTC.

V gene TRBV21-1 combines with J gene TRBJ2-5; TRBD1 was called by the table and not checked on the DNA. The J call is in doubt because the DNA end fits TRBJ2-7 better. TRBV21-1 is a known pseudogene. The CDR3 loop spans 12 amino acids. CDR3 in DNA: TGTGCCAGCAGCGTACACAGGGGCGAGCAGTACTTC. Translated: CASSVHRGEQYF.

Notes on this clone: A far larger clone is just one base off, so this is likely a read error. V usage is TRBV19 and J usage is TRBJ1-1; D perhaps matches TRBD1 (6 bases). This CDR3 has 13 residues. V was pared by 6 bases and J by 5 bases, with 13 bases between. Germline CDR1 reads LNHDA; CDR2 reads SQIVND (reference sequence). CDR3 region: CASRWGAVTEAFF. As DNA, the CDR3 is TGTGCCAGTAGGTGGGGGGCGGTGACTGAAGCTTTCTTT. Looking up the rest from reference TRBV19 and TRBJ1-1 gives the full variable domain: DGGITQSPKYLFRKEGQNVTLSCEQNLNHDAMYWYRQDPGQGLRLIYYSQIVNDFQKGDIAEGYSVSREKKESFPLTVTSAQKNPTAFYLCASRWGAVTEAFFGQGTRLTVV.

The chain is built from TRBV27 and TRBJ2-1, with 9 bases matching TRBD2. Germline V lookup: CDR1 MNHEY, CDR2 SMNVEV (reference sequence). V trimming: 8 bases; J trimming: 2 bases; junction bases outside the gene matches: 7. The CDR3 consists of 15 residues. The CDR3 bases are TGTGCCAGCCGAAATGGCGGGGGGGCCTACAATGAGCAGTTCTTC. This gives the protein CASRNGGGAYNEQFF.

V usage is TRBV11-2 and J usage is TRBJ2-7, with TRBD2 identical over 13 bases. This CDR3 comprises 16 residues. With V trimmed by 4 bases and J by 0 bases, 3 bases remained unmatched. Germline CDR1 reads SGHAT; CDR2 reads FQNNGV. The CDR3 sequence is CASSSRTSGSSYEQYF. In DNA, the CDR3 is TGTGCCAGCAGCTCTCGGACTAGCGGGAGCTCCTACGAGCAGTACTTC.

The genes are TRBV9 and TRBJ1-4, with 10 bases aligning to TRBD1. Germline assignment: CDR1 SGDLS and CDR2 YYNGEE. There are 14 residues in the CDR3. The ends lost 4 bases at V and 7 bases at J; junction bases unmatched: 4. CDR3 in DNA: TGTGCCAGCAGCCCCGGGACAGGGGTTGAAAAACTGTTTTTT. Translating gives CASSPGTGVEKLFF.

This chain uses TRBV19 with TRBJ1-2, with D perhaps TRBD1 (6 bases). This CDR3 region has 14 residues. Germline values: CDR1 LNHDA, CDR2 SQIVND (reference sequence). The V gene lost 3 bases and the J gene lost 8 bases, with 16 bases spanning the gap. The CDR3 loop reads CASSINRALYGYTF. The CDR3 region has the DNA TGTGCCAGTAGTATCAACAGGGCCTTATACGGCTACACCTTC.

This chain joins TRBV28 and TRBJ1-2, with 10 bases aligning to TRBD1. This CDR3 contains 15 residues. CDR1 is MDHEN, CDR2 SYDVKM, per germline. V was pared by 6 bases and J by 2 bases, with 6 bases of the junction left unmatched. The CDR3 spells CASSPPGQGNYGYTF. The CDR3 bases are TGTGCCAGCAGCCCGCCGGGACAGGGGAACTATGGCTACACCTTC.

The chain is built from TRBV30 and TRBJ1-1; tentative D call: TRBD1 (6 bases). This CDR3 is built from 14 residues. With 1 base removed from V and 4 bases from J, the gap between germline ends came to 13 bases. Germline V gene lookup returns CDR1 GTSNPN and CDR2 SVGIG (reference sequence). In DNA form, the CDR3 reads TGTGCCTGGAGTGCCCAAGAGGGGGTCACTGAAGCTTTCTTT. This sequence encodes CAWSAQEGVTEAFF.

This clone has only one observation. This chain uses TRBV7-3 with TRBJ1-1; D might be TRBD1 (5 bases). This CDR3 contains 15 residues. Between the trimmed V and J ends, which lost 5 bases and 1 base, there was a span of 14 bases. The germline gives CDR1 SGHTA, CDR2 FQGTGA. This CDR3 is CASSPLGGKNTEAFF. In nucleotides, the CDR3 is TGTGCCAGCAGCCCGCTCGGGGGGAAGAACACTGAAGCTTTCTTT.

V and J are TRBV4-2 and TRBJ1-1; the D is unclear. The germline CDR1 and CDR2 sequences are LGHNA and YNFKEQ. CDR3 size: 15 residues. Trimming removed 0 bases at V and 0 bases at J, with 8 bases between. CDR3 DNA sequence: TGTGCCAGCAGCCAAGAGTTCCGGATGAACACTGAAGCTTTCTTT. The encoded protein is CASSQEFRMNTEAFF.

The table lists this clone with a count of one. The J gene is TRBJ2-5, the V gene TRBV2; 12 bases map to TRBD2. V trimming: 8 bases; J trimming: 3 bases; junction bases outside the gene matches: 4. This CDR3 contains 14 residues. The germline gives CDR1 SNHLY, CDR2 FYNNEI. This chain's CDR3 is CASRRLAGEETQYF. In nucleotides, the CDR3 is TGTGCCAGCCGCCGACTAGCGGGGGAAGAGACCCAGTACTTC.

This clone was detected only once. This chain uses TRBV27 with TRBJ1-2, with D tentatively TRBD1 (5 bases). The germline V and J ends were trimmed by 5 bases and 2 bases, with 15 bases remaining between them. The germline CDR1 and CDR2 sequences are MNHEY and SMNVEV (reference sequence). This CDR3 is 15 amino acids long. CDR3 bases: TGTGCCAGCAGTCAAGGACCGGGGCAAAACTATGGCTACACCTTC. This translates into CASSQGPGQNYGYTF.